This T cell receptor (beta chain) was documented in a study of T-cell reconstitution after alpha-beta-depleted transplantation in children. Trimming cost V 4 bases and J 3 bases, with 11 bases left between them. Germline V CDR1 and CDR2: SGHRS, YFSETQ. The length of the CDR3 is 13 residues. Using unique molecular identifiers, the investigators prepared the TCRbeta library. TCRdb ran MiXCR on the PCR reads and lists one entry per CDR3 protein. In the table there are about 200,000 distinct CDR3 sequences, around 9.2% of which are singletons. Study-wide results and limits: Several patients had high TCRbeta diversity at day 60; it came from surviving recipient T cells and thymic progenitors. Diversity and T-cell counts at one year after transplant derived mostly from new T cells.

Details on this clonotype: Its antigen remains unidentified.

The TCR originated in a male patient aged 2-15 years who had a stem cell transplant for acute myeloid leukemia, so the T cells may come from the graft donor. The V call is TRBV5-1, the J call TRBJ2-7; D remains unclear. The starting material was PBMCs, mostly from graft donor cells, obtained 360 days after TCRalphabeta/CD19-depleted stem cell transplant. The CDR3 here is CASSRPPNYEQYF. The CDR3 bases are TGCGCCAGCAGCCGTCCACCAAACTACGAGCAGTACTTC.